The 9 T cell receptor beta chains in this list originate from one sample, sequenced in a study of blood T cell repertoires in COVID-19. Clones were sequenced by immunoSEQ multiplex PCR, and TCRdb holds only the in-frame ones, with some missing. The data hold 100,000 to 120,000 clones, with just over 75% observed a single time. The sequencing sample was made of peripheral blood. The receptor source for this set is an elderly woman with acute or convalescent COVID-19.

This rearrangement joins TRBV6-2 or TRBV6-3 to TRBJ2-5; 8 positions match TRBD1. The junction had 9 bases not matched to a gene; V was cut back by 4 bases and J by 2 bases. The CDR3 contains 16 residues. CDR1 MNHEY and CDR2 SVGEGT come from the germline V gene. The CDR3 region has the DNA TGTGCCAGCAGTTCCCTCCGGGACAGGCGTCAAGAGACCCAGTACTTC. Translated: CASSSLRDRRQETQYF.

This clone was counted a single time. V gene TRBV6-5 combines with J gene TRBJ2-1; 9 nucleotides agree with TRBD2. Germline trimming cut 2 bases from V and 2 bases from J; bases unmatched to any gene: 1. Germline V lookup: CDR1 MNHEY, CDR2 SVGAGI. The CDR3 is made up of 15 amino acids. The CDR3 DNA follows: TGTGCCAGCAGTTACGTAGCGGGAGCCTACAATGAGCAGTTCTTC. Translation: CASSYVAGAYNEQFF.

The CDR3 region is CAISPSLAGGGTDTQYF. The DNA for the CDR3 is TGTGCCATCAGCCCGAGTCTAGCGGGAGGGGGCACAGATACGCAGTATTTT. The J gene is TRBJ2-3, the V gene TRBV10-3, with 12 bases lining up with TRBD2. This CDR3 contains 17 residues. V shed 6 bases and J 1 base; nucleotides not matched to a gene: 8. CDR1 and CDR2 from the germline V gene are ENHRY and SYGVKD.

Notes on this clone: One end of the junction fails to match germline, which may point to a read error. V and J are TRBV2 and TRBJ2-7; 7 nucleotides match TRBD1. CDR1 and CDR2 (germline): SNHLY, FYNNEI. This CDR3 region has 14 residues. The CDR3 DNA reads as TGTGCCACCAGTGGGACAGAGAGCTCCTACGAGCAGTACTTC. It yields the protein CATSGTESSYEQYF.

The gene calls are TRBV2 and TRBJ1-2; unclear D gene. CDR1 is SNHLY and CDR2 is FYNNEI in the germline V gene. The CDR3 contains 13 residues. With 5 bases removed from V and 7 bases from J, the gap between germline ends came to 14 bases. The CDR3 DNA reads TGTGCCAGCAGTCTAGCGGGAAATGGTGGCTACACCTTC. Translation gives CASSLAGNGGYTF.

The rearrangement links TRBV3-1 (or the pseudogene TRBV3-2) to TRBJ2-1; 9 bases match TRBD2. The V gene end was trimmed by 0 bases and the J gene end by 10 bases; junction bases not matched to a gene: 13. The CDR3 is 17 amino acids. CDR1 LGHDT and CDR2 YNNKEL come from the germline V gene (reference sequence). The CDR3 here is CASSQDTSGRPLREQFF. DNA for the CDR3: TGTGCCAGCAGCCAAGATACCAGCGGGAGGCCCCTTCGGGAGCAGTTCTTC.

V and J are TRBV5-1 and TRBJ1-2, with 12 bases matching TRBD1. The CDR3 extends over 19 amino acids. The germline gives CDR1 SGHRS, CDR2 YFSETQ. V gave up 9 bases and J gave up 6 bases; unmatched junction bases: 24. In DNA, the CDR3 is TGCGCCAACCGACGCCTAAAAGGGACAGGGGGCGACTTTGGAGATGGCTACACCTTC. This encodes CANRRLKGTGGDFGDGYTF.

CDR3 in amino acids: CASSSGRGRGQPQHF. In DNA form, the CDR3 reads TGTGCCAGCAGTTCCGGCAGGGGGCGCGGTCAGCCCCAGCATTTT. This chain links TRBV28 with TRBJ1-5; 8 bases are shared with TRBD1. CDR1 MDHEN and CDR2 SYDVKM come from the germline V gene. The CDR3 has 15 residues. V gave up 4 bases and J gave up 6 bases; unmatched junction bases: 8. Combining the CDR3 with reference TRBV28 and TRBJ1-5 gives the whole variable domain DVKVTQSSRYLVKRTGEKVFLECVQDMDHENMFWYRQDPGLGLRLIYFSYDVKMKEKGDIPEGYSVSREKKERFSLILESASTNQTSMYLCASSSGRGRGQPQHFGDGTRLSIL.

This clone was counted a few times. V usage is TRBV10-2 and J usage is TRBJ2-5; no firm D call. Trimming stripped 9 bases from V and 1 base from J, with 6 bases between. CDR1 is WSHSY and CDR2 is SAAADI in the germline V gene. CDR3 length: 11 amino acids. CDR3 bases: TGCGCCAGGGGCCCCCAAGAGACCCAGTACTTC. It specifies CARGPQETQYF.